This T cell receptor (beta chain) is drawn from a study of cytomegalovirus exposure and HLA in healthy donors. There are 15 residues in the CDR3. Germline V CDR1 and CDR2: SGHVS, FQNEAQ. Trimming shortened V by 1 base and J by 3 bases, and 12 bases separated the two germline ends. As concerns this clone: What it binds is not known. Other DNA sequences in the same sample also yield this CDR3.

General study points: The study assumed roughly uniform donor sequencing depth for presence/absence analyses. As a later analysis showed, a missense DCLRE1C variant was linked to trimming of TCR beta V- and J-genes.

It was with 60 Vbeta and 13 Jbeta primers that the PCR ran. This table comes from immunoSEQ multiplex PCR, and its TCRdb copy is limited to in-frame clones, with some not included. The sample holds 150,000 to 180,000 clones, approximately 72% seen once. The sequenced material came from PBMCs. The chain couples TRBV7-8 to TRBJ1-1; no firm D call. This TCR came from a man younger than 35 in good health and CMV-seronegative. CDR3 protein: CASSLVPGGDTEAFF. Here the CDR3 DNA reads TGTGCCAGCAGCTTAGTGCCCGGCGGGGACACTGAAGCTTTCTTT. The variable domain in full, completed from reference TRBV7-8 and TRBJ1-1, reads GAGVSQSPRYKVAKRGQDVALRCDPISGHVSLFWYQQALGQGPEFLTYFQNEAQLDKSGLPSDRFFAERPEGSVSTLKIQRTQQEDSAVYLCASSLVPGGDTEAFFGQGTRLTVV.